This is a list of T cell receptor beta chains from one sample in a study of blood T cells in healthy people across ages. One entry per CDR3 protein, called by TCRdb with MiXCR from the 5' RACE reads. The sample lists 700,000 or so distinct CDR3 sequences, approximately 40% occurring once. Sequencing was performed on blood. The source is a man aged 80 or over in good health. Both conserved end residues are part of each CDR3. D genes are given only for firm matches. Size is stated for part of the rows, as once, few or many counts, or as a class when the clone is expanded.

d_gene	v_gene	abundance	j_gene	CDR3nt	CDR3aa
-	TRBV4-2	-	TRBJ2-7	TGTGCCAGCAGCCAAGAAAGGAGCTACGAGCAGTACTTC	CASSQERSYEQYF
-	TRBV20-1	few	TRBJ1-5	TGCAGTGCTAGTTTGAGGCTTGAACAGCCCCAGCATTTT	CSASLRLEQPQHF
-	TRBV29-1	many	TRBJ2-1	TGCAGCGTTGAGAGGAACTACAATGAGCAGTTCTTC	CSVERNYNEQFF
-	TRBV6-2/TRBV6-3	few	TRBJ2-7	TGTGCCAGCAGTTCCAACGGTTACGAGCAGTACTTC	CASSSNGYEQYF
TRBD2	TRBV7-2	-	TRBJ2-3	TGTGCCTGCGCCAACGCAGGGGCGGGAGGGCCATATACGCAGTATTTT	CACANAGAGGPYTQYF
-	TRBV3-1	many	TRBJ2-3	TGTGCCAGCAGCAGTACACTTCTCGCCACAGATACGCAGTATTTT	CASSSTLLATDTQYF
TRBD1	TRBV7-2	few	TRBJ1-4	TGTGCCAGCAGCGGGCGACAGGGGAGGAATGAAAAACTGTTTTTT	CASSGRQGRNEKLFF
-	TRBV9	once	TRBJ1-2	TGTGCCAGCAGCCCTCCAACGTTACGACGGACGAGCAACTATGGCTACACCTTC	CASSPPTLRRTSNYGYTF
-	TRBV7-9	-	TRBJ1-2	TGTGCCAGCTCAGCTTCCGATCGGGGCCTGAAAGGCTACACCTTC	CASSASDRGLKGYTF
-	TRBV6-2/TRBV6-3	-	TRBJ2-7	TGTGCCAGCAGTTACTCAAGTCAGGGATCCTACGAGCAGTACTTC	CASSYSSQGSYEQYF
-	TRBV7-2	many	TRBJ2-6	TGTGCCAGCAGCCTACCCGGGGGCCGCTCTGGGGCCAACGTCCTGACTTTC	CASSLPGGRSGANVLTF
TRBD1	TRBV12-3/TRBV12-4	-	TRBJ2-5	TGTGCCAGCAGTTTGCGGACAGGGGCGGGAGAGACCCAGTACTTC	CASSLRTGAGETQYF
TRBD2	TRBV10-2	-	TRBJ2-1	TGCGCCAGCAAACGGAGGCAGGGGCTAGCGGGACCCTCCTACAATGAGCAGTTCTTC	CASKRRQGLAGPSYNEQFF
-	TRBV7-2	few	TRBJ2-7	TGTGCCAGCAACCACAAACCCGACCTCTACGAGCAGTACTTC	CASNHKPDLYEQYF
TRBD1	TRBV27	-	TRBJ2-1	TGTGCCAGCAGTTCCCCGGGGATGGGACAGAACAATGAGCAGTTCTTC	CASSSPGMGQNNEQFF
TRBD1	TRBV20-1	many	TRBJ2-3	TGCAGTGCTAGGGGGGGACAGGGTTTGTCAGATACGCAGTATTTT	CSARGGQGLSDTQYF
-	TRBV30	-	TRBJ2-1	TGTGCCTGGGGGGGAGACAGTTACAATGAGCAGTTCTTC	CAWGGDSYNEQFF
-	TRBV25-1	-	TRBJ2-1	TGTGCCAGCAGTAATCCGGGACGTTGGAATGAGCAGTTCTTC	CASSNPGRWNEQFF
-	TRBV6-2/TRBV6-3	-	TRBJ2-7	TGTGCCAGCAGTTACTTCGGAAGCGGATTCTACGAGCAGTACTTC	CASSYFGSGFYEQYF
TRBD2	TRBV29-1	-	TRBJ2-5	TGCAGCGTTAATGTGGTACTAGCGGGGCAAGAGACCCAGTATTTC	CSVNVVLAGQETQYF
-	TRBV6-5	-	TRBJ2-5	TGTGCCAGCAGTTATCGGGGGAGCCAAGAGACCCAGTACTTC	CASSYRGSQETQYF
TRBD1	TRBV7-2	few	TRBJ2-6	TGTGCCAGCGGGACAGGGTCGTGGACTTTC	CASGTGSWTF
-	TRBV6-2/TRBV6-3	-	TRBJ2-7	TGTGCCAGCAGTTCTACTTCTCCATCCTACGAGCAGTACTTC	CASSSTSPSYEQYF
-	TRBV20-1	-	TRBJ2-1	TGCAGTGCTTACTGGGTAAACAATGAGCAGTTCTTC	CSAYWVNNEQFF
-	TRBV6-6	-	TRBJ2-1	TGTGCCAGCAGTACCATATCAGATGAGCAGTTCTTC	CASSTISDEQFF
TRBD1	TRBV28	-	TRBJ2-2	TGTGCCAGCAGTGCAACTCAAGGACAGGGCACCGGGGAGCTGTTTTTT	CASSATQGQGTGELFF
-	TRBV10-1	few	TRBJ2-3	TGCGCCAGCAGTCTCTCTGACAGACAAGATACGCAGTATTTT	CASSLSDRQDTQYF
-	TRBV6-6	few	TRBJ1-1	TGTGCCAGCAGTTACTCACAGGGAAGGATGGACACTGAAGCTTTCTTT	CASSYSQGRMDTEAFF
TRBD1	TRBV5-1	-	TRBJ2-4	TGCGCCAGCAGCTTCCGTGGGGAAACAGGGGGCTTTGACAAAAACATTCAGTACTTC	CASSFRGETGGFDKNIQYF
-	TRBV7-2	many	TRBJ2-4	TGTGCCAGCAGCCCACAAAGCACCAAAAACATTCAGTACTTC	CASSPQSTKNIQYF
-	TRBV6-2/TRBV6-3	few	TRBJ1-5	TGTGCCAGCTCCACGGGGCAACAGCCCCAGCATTTT	CASSTGQQPQHF
TRBD2	TRBV10-2	few	TRBJ2-4	TGCGCCAGCAGTGAGTCAATCAATCTAGCGGGGGGGATAGCGGACATTCAGTACTTC	CASSESINLAGGIADIQYF
-	TRBV7-2	-	TRBJ2-4	TGTACCAGCAGCCTGCGGGGAGTCCAAAACATTCAGTACTTC	CTSSLRGVQNIQYF
-	TRBV24-1	-	TRBJ2-4	TGTGCCGTTCCCGATATTCAGTACTTC	CAVPDIQYF
-	TRBV20-1	many	TRBJ1-4	TGCAGTGCTAGAGATACCCCAGGAACTAATGAAAAACTGTTTTTT	CSARDTPGTNEKLFF